The 9 T cell receptor beta chains below all came from one sample that was sequenced in a study of spatial heterogeneity in lung cancer. Each CDR3 protein is one row after TCRdb ran MiXCR on the 5' RACE reads. The sample lists several thousand distinct CDR3 sequences, approximately 3% occurring once. Regarding time point: sample taken at primary tumor resection. The specimen comprised normal lung tissue next to the tumor, sampled at surgery. The receptors come from a male donor with early-stage non-small cell lung cancer.

This clonotype was recorded at least ten times. This chain connects TRBV5-6 to TRBJ2-7; 8 positions match TRBD1. Trimming took 2 bases from V and 3 from J; bases not matched to a gene: 7. This CDR3 has 15 residues. Germline V gives CDR1 SGHDT, CDR2 YYEEEE. CDR3 sequence (DNA): TGTGCCAGCAGCTTTAACAGGGGGAATAACTACGAGCAGTACTTC. It codes for CASSFNRGNNYEQYF.

J is TRBJ2-5 and V is TRBV11-2; tentative D call: TRBD1 (5 bases). V dropped 2 bases and J dropped 3 bases, with 10 bases sitting between them. The CDR3 loop spans 14 amino acids. From germline, CDR1 is SGHAT and CDR2 FQNNGV. CDR3 region: CASSLSGSKETQYF. CDR3 coding DNA: TGTGCCAGCAGCTTATCAGGGTCTAAAGAGACCCAGTACTTC.

This clonotype is categorized as medium-sized. The rearrangement uses TRBV7-6 and TRBJ2-1; D is perhaps TRBD1 (5 bases). V was pared by 4 bases and J by 1 base, with 14 bases between. Germline CDR1 and CDR2: SGHVS and FNYEAQ. The CDR3 has 16 amino acids. CDR3 in DNA: TGTGCCAGCAGCTCACTTTCTCGGACATCCTACAATGAGCAGTTCTTC. Protein: CASSSLSRTSYNEQFF.

This clonotype was detected ten times or more. The chain has TRBV12-3 or TRBV12-4 and TRBJ2-6, with D possibly called TRBD1 or TRBD2 (5 bases each). The ends were cut back, 5 bases at V and 2 bases at J, with 10 bases in the middle. This CDR3 region has 15 residues. CDR3 sequence (DNA): TGTGCCAGCAGTCTCAGGGACGCTGGGGCCAACGTCCTGACTTTC. Amino acids: CASSLRDAGANVLTF.

This clonotype is termed medium-sized (0.01 to 0.1%). The V gene is TRBV7-8, the J gene TRBJ2-3, with TRBD2 matching 9 bases. Germline values: CDR1 SGHVS, CDR2 FQNEAQ. The CDR3 contains 16 residues. V dropped 1 base and J dropped 2; count of bases not matched to a gene: 4. The CDR3 sequence is CASSLDGGGATDTQYF. CDR3 sequence (DNA): TGTGCCAGCAGCTTAGATGGCGGGGGGGCCACAGATACGCAGTATTTT.

This clonotype came up a few times. CDR3 in amino acids: CSVQEAGNQPQHF. The CDR3 DNA follows: TGCAGTGTCCAAGAGGCGGGGAATCAGCCCCAGCATTTT. The chain couples TRBV20-1 to TRBJ1-5; D ambiguous. V lost 7 bases and J lost 4, with 14 bases in between. The germline V gene encodes CDR1 DFQATT and CDR2 SNEGSKA (reference sequence). This CDR3 contains 13 residues.

This clonotype has more than one count but fewer than ten. The chain is built from TRBV20-1 and TRBJ1-3; a weak D match, TRBD1 (5 bases). V shed 0 bases and J shed 2 bases, with 11 bases lying between them. CDR3 length: 15 residues. Germline CDR1 DFQATT, CDR2 SNEGSKA (reference sequence). The CDR3 DNA follows: TGCAGTGCTAGAGATGGGACTCGAACTGGAAACACCATATATTTT. Protein sequence: CSARDGTRTGNTIYF.

In this sample, this clonotype is medium-sized. Written as DNA, the CDR3 is TGTGCCACCAGTGATTCTCCCGGGACAGGGGCCAAAAACATTCAGTACTTC. Its translation: CATSDSPGTGAKNIQYF. The V and J genes are TRBV24-1 and TRBJ2-4; 9 bases are a match to TRBD1. CDR1 is KGHDR and CDR2 is SFDVKD in the germline V gene. This CDR3 is 17 amino acids long. Trimming removed 2 bases from V and 1 base from J; junction bases left unmatched: 5.

This clonotype qualifies as medium-sized. The chain links TRBV7-2 to TRBJ1-3; perhaps TRBD1 as D (5 bases). This CDR3 comprises 14 residues. CDR1 is SGHTA, CDR2 FQGNSA, per germline. V lost 4 bases and J 3 bases, leaving 10 bases between the germline ends. The CDR3 reads CASSSGGVGNTIYF. The CDR3 DNA follows: TGTGCCAGCAGCTCCGGGGGGGTTGGAAACACCATATATTTT.